Sequencing of this TCR beta chain was carried out in a study of T cells in Graves' hyperthyroidism and ophthalmopathy. Study-wide context: Sampling of peripheral blood happened at initial diagnosis, prior to any treatment.

TCR beta CDR3 regions were amplified from RNA transcripts. HTBI primers were used for first-round RT-PCR of the TCR CDR3. TCRdb used MiXCR to reprocess the multiplex PCR reads, holding one entry per CDR3 protein. The table records 540,000 or so distinct CDR3 sequences, around 16% of them present only once. Overall study findings and caveats: Blood shared most expanded thyroid clonotypes above 0.001.

At least ten counts were recorded for this clonotype. Antigen unknown. This CDR3 has 15 residues. V lost 5 bases to trimming and J lost 6 bases; unmatched junction nucleotides: 11. Germline V gene sequence: CDR1 SEHNR, CDR2 FQNEAQ (reference sequence). Patients aged 18 to 65 had newly diagnosed hyperthyroidism of under 2 months' duration. The sample consisted of blood. The chain links TRBV7-9 to TRBJ2-5, with 8 bases aligning to TRBD1. This sequence was found in a woman aged 30 to 39 with Graves' hyperthyroidism. The CDR3 nucleotides read TGTGCCAGCAGCCCTCCGGGACAGGTATTAAAGACCCAGTACTTC. Translation gives CASSPPGQVLKTQYF. Looking up the rest from reference TRBV7-9 and TRBJ2-5 gives the full variable domain: DTGVSQNPRHKITKRGQNVTFRCDPISEHNRLYWYRQTLGQGPEFLTYFQNEAQLEKSRLLSDRFSAERPKGSFSTLEIQRTEQGDSAMYLCASSPPGQVLKTQYFGPGTRLLVL.